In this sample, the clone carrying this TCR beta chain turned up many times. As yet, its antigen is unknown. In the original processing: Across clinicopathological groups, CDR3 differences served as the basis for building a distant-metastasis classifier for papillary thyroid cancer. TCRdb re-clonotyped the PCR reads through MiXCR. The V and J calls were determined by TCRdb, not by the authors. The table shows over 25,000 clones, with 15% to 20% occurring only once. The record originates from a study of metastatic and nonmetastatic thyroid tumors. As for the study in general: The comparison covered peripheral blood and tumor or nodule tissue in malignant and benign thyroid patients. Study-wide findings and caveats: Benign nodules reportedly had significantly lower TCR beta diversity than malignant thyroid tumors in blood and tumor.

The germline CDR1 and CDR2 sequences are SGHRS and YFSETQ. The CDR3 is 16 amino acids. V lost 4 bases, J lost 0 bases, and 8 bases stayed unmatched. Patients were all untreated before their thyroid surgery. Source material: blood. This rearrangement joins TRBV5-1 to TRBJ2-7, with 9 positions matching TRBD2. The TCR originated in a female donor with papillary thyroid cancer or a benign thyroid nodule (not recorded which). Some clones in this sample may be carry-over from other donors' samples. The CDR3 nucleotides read TGCGCCAGCAGCCGTACTAGCGGGTCGAGCTCCTACGAGCAGTACTTC. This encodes CASSRTSGSSSYEQYF.